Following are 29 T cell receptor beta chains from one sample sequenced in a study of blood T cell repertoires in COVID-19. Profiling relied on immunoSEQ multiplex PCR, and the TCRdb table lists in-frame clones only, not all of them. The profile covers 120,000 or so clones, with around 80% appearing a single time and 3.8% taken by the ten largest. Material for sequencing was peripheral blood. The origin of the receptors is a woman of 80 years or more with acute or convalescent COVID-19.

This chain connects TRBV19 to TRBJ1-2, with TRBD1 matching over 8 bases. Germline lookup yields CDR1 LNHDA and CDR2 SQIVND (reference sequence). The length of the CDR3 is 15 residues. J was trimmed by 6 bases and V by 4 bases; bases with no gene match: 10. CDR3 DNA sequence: TGTGCCAGTAGTACTACCCGGACAGGGTGGGATGGCTACACCTTC. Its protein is CASSTTRTGWDGYTF. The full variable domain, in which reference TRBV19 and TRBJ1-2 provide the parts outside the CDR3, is DGGITQSPKYLFRKEGQNVTLSCEQNLNHDAMYWYRQDPGQGLRLIYYSQIVNDFQKGDIAEGYSVSREKKESFPLTVTSAQKNPTAFYLCASSTTRTGWDGYTFGSGTRLTVV.

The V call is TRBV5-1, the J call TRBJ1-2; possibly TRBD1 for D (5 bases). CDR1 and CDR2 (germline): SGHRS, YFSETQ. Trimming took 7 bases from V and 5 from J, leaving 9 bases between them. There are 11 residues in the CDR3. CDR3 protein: CASRDSYGYTF. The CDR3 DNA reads TGCGCCAGCCGGGACTCGTATGGCTACACCTTC.

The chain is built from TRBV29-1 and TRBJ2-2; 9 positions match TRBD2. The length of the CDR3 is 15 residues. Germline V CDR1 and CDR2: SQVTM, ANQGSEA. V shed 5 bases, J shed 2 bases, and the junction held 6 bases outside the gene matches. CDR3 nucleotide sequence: TGCAGCGTTACCAGCGGGGGGATTAACACCGGGGAGCTGTTTTTT. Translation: CSVTSGGINTGELFF.

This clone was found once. The CDR3 protein is CASNSRMGGKDTQYF. The CDR3, as DNA: TGTGCCAGCAACTCCCGGATGGGGGGGAAAGATACGCAGTATTTT. The chain combines TRBV7-9 with TRBJ2-3; 7 nucleotides agree with TRBD2. V lost 7 bases, J lost 5 bases, and 12 bases stayed unmatched. The CDR3 extends over 15 amino acids. CDR1 and CDR2 (germline): SEHNR, FQNEAQ (reference sequence).

CDR3 region: CASRKDSSYEQYF. In nucleotides, the CDR3 is TGTGCCAGCAGGAAGGACAGCTCCTACGAGCAGTACTTC. The J gene is TRBJ2-7, the V gene TRBV7-9; maybe TRBD1 (6 bases). The CDR3 spans 13 residues. Trimming took 6 bases from V and 0 from J, leaving 9 bases between them. Germline V CDR1 and CDR2: SEHNR, FQNEAQ (reference sequence).

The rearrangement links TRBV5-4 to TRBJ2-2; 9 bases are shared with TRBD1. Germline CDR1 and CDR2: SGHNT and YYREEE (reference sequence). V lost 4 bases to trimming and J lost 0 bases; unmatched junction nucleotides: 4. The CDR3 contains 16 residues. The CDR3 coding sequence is TGTGCCAGCAGCCGCGGACAGGGGTCGAACACCGGGGAGCTGTTTTTT. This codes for CASSRGQGSNTGELFF.

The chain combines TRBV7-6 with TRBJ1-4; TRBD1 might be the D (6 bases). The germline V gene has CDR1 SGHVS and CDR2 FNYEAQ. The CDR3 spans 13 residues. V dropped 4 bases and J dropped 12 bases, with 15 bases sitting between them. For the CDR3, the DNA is TGTGCCAGCAGCTCGTCCCCAGGGGACCAACTGTTTTTT. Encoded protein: CASSSSPGDQLFF.

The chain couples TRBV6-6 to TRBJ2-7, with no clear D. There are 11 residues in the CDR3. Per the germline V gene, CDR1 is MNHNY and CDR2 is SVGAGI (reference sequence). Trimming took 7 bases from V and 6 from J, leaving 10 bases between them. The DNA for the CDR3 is TGTGCCAGCAATGGGCCCCCCGAGCAGTACTTC. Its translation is CASNGPPEQYF.

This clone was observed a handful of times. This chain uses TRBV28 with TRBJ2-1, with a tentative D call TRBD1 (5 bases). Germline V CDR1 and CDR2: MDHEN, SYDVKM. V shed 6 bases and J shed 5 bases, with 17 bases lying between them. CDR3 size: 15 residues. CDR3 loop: CASRQGHRTNNEQFF. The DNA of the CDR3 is TGTGCCAGCAGGCAAGGACACAGAACCAACAATGAGCAGTTCTTC.

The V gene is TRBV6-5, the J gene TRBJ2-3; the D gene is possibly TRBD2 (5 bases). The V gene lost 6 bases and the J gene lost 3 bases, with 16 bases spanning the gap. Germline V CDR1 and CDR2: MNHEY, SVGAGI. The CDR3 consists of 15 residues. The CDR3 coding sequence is TGTGCCAGCAGCCCGTTAGGGAGAGGAACAGATACGCAGTATTTT. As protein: CASSPLGRGTDTQYF.

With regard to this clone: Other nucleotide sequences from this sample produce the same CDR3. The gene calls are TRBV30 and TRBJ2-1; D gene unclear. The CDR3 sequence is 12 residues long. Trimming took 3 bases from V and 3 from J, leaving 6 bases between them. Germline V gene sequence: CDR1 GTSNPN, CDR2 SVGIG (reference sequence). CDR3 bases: TGTGCCTGGAGCACTGACTACAATGAGCAGTTCTTC. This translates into CAWSTDYNEQFF.

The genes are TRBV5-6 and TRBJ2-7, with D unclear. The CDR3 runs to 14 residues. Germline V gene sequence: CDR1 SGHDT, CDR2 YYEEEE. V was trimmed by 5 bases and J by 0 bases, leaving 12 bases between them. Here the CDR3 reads CASRNSRSSYEQYF. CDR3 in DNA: TGTGCCAGCAGAAATTCCCGGTCCTCCTACGAGCAGTACTTC.

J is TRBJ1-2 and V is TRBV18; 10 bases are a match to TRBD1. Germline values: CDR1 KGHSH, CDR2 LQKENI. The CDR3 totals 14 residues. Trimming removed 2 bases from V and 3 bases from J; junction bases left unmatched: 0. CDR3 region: CASSPDRGHYGYTF. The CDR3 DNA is TGTGCCAGCTCACCAGACAGGGGGCACTATGGCTACACCTTC.

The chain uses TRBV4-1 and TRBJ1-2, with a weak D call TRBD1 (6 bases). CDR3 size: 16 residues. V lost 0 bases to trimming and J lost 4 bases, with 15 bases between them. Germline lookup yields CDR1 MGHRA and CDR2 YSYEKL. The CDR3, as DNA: TGCGCCAGCAGCCAAGAGTCGCGACAGGCATTCTATGGCTACACCTTC. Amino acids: CASSQESRQAFYGYTF.

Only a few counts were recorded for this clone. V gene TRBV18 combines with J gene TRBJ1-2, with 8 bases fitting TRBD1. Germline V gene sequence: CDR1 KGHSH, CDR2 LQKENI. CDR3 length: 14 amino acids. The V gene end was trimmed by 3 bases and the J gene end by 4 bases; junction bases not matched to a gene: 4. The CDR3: CASSPGQDLYGYTF. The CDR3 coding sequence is TGTGCCAGCTCACCGGGACAGGACCTCTATGGCTACACCTTC.

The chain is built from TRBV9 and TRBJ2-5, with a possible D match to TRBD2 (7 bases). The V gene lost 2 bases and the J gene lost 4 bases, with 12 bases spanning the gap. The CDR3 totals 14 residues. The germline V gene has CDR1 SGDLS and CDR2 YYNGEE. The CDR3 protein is CASSVHREGETQYF. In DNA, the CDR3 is TGTGCCAGCAGCGTGCACAGGGAGGGAGAGACCCAGTACTTC.

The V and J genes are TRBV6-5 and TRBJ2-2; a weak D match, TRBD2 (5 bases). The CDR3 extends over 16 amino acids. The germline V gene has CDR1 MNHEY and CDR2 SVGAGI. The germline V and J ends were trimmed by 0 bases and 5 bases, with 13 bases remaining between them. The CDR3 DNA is TGTGCCAGCAGTTACTCGCGAGGGAGTCGTACCGGGGAGCTGTTTTTT. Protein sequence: CASSYSRGSRTGELFF.

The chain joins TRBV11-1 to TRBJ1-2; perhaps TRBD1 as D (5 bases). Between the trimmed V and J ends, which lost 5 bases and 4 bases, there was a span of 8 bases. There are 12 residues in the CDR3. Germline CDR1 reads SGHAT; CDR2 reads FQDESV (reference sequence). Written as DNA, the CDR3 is TGTGCCAGCAGCCAAGACAGCTATGGCTACACCTTC. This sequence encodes CASSQDSYGYTF.

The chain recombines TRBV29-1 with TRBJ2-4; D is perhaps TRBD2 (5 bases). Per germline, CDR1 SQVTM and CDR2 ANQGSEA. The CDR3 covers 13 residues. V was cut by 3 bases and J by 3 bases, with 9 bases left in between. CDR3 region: CSVDYEGKNIQYF. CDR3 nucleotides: TGCAGCGTTGACTATGAGGGCAAAAACATTCAGTACTTC.

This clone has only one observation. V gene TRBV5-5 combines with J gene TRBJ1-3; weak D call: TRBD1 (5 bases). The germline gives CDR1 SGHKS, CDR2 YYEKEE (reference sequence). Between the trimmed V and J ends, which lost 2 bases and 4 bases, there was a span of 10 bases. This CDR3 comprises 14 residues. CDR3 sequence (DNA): TGTGCCAGCAGCTTTTCAGGGCCAGGAAACACCATATATTTT. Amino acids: CASSFSGPGNTIYF.

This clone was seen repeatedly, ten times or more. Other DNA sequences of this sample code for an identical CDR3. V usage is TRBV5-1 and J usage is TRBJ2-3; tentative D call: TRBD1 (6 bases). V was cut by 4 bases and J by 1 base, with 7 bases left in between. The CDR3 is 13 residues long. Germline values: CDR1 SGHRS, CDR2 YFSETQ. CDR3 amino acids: CASSPGGTDTQYF. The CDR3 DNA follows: TGCGCCAGCAGCCCAGGGGGCACAGATACGCAGTATTTT.

The CDR3 DNA follows: TGTGCCAGCAGCTTAGGATCCGGTCAGCCCCAGCATTTT. It encodes CASSLGSGQPQHF. The chain is built from TRBV7-9 and TRBJ1-5, with D hard to call. Trimming stripped 1 base from V and 6 bases from J, with 7 bases between. From germline, CDR1 is SEHNR and CDR2 FQNEAQ (reference sequence). The CDR3 spans 13 residues.

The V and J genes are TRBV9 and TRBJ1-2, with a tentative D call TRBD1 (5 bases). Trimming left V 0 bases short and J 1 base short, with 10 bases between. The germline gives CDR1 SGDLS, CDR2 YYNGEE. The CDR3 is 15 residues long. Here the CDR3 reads CASSVGDSYNYGYTF. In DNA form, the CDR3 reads TGTGCCAGCAGCGTAGGAGACAGCTATAACTATGGCTACACCTTC.

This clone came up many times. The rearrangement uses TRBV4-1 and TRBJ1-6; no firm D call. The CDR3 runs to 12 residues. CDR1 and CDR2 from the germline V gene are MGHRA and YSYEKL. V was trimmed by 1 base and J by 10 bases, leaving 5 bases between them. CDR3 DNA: TGCGCCAGCAGCCAAGTAAGCTCACCCCTCCACTTT. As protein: CASSQVSSPLHF.

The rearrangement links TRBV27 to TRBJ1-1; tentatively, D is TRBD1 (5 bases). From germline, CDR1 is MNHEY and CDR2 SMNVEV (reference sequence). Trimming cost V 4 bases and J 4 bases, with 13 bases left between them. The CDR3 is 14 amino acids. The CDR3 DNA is TGTGCCAGCAGTTACCAGGGTTTTGGCACTGAAGCTTTCTTT. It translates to CASSYQGFGTEAFF.

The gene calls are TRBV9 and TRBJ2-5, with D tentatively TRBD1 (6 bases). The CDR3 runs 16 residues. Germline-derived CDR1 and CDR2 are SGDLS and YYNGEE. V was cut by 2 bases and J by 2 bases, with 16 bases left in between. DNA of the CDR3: TGTGCCAGCAGCGTGTCGGGACAAGGCGTTCAAGAGACCCAGTACTTC. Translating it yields CASSVSGQGVQETQYF.

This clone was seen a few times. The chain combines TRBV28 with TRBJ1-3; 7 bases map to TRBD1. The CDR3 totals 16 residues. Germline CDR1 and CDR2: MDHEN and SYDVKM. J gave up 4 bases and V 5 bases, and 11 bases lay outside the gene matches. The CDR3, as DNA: TGTGCCAGCAGTCCCTGGGACAGTAAAACCGGAAACACCATATATTTT. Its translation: CASSPWDSKTGNTIYF.

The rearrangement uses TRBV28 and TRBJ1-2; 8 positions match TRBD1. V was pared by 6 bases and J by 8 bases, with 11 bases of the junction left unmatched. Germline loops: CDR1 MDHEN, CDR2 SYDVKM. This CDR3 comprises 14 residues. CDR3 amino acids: CASSSGQGLLGYTF. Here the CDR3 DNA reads TGTGCCAGCAGCTCCGGACAGGGATTGTTAGGCTACACCTTC.

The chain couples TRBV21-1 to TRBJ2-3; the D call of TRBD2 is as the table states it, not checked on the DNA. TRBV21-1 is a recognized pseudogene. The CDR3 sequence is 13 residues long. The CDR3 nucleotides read TGTGCCAGCAGTAGCGAAAAAACAGATACGCAGTATTTT. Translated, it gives CASSSEKTDTQYF.